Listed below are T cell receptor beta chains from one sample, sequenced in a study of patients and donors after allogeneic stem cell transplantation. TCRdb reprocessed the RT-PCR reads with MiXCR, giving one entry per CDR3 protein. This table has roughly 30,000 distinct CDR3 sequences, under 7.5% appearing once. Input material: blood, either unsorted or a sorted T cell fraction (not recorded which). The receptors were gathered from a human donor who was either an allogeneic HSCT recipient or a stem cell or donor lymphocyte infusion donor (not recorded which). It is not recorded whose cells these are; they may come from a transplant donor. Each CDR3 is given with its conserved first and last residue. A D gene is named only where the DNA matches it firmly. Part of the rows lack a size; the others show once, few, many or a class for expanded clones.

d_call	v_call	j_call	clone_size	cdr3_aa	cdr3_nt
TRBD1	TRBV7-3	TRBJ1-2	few	CASSPGTGFGYTF	TGTGCCAGCAGCCCAGGGACAGGATTTGGCTACACCTTC
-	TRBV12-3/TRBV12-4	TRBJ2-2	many	CASSLGLAYGVGELFF	TGTGCCAGCAGTTTAGGGCTAGCGTACGGGGTCGGGGAGCTGTTTTTT
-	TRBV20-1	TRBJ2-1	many	CSARDQRVDEQFF	TGCAGTGCCCGGGACCAAAGGGTGGATGAGCAGTTCTTC
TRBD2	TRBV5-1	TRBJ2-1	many	CASRSGGITNEQFF	TGCGCCAGCAGGTCGGGAGGTATAACCAATGAGCAGTTCTTC
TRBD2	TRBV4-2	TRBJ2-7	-	CASSLSTSGAYEQYF	TGTGCCAGCAGCCTTTCGACTAGCGGAGCCTACGAGCAGTACTTC
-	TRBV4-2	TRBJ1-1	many	CASSQDQTEAFF	TGTGCCAGCAGCCAAGATCAAACTGAAGCTTTCTTT
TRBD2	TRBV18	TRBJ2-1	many	CASSPASGKAYNEQFF	TGTGCCAGCTCACCGGCTAGCGGGAAGGCCTACAATGAGCAGTTCTTC
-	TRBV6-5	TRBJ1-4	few	CASSYEGGGRGEKLFF	TGTGCCAGCAGTTACGAGGGGGGCGGGAGAGGTGAAAAACTGTTTTTT
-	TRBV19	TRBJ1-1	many	CASSSRDWGTEAFF	TGTGCCAGTAGCAGCAGGGATTGGGGCACTGAAGCTTTCTTT
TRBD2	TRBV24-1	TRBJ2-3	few	CATSDTGTSDPILDTQYF	TGTGCCACCAGTGACACCGGGACTAGCGACCCAATCTTGGATACGCAGTATTTT
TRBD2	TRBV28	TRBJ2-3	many	CASSGFGGLAVRTDTQYF	TGTGCCAGCAGTGGCTTCGGGGGACTAGCGGTACGCACAGATACGCAGTATTTT